This T cell receptor (beta chain) was documented in a study of T cell responses to AZD1222 COVID-19 vaccine. Study conclusions and caveats: Mostly white British, mostly female donors; authors suggested clonal diversity may be underestimated.

Details on this clone: Its antigen is as yet unknown.

Measured with immunoSEQ multiplex PCR; TCRdb has only the in-frame clones, and not every one. Altogether approximately 110,000 clones are present, 88% being singletons, with the ten largest covering 9.1%. Trimming removed 11 bases from V and 8 bases from J, with 15 bases in between. Looked up from germline, CDR1 is SEHNR and CDR2 is FQNEAQ (reference sequence). The CDR3 is 12 residues long. The chain recombines TRBV7-9 with TRBJ1-4, with D perhaps matching TRBD1 (5 bases). The specimen was peripheral blood, collected on day 0 of AZD1222 vaccination. This TCR derives from an adult in good health. The CDR3 here is CAGAGGGEKLFF. CDR3 in DNA: TGTGCCGGCGCGGGGGGAGGAGAAAAACTGTTTTTT. Full variable domain (rest looked up from reference TRBV7-9 and TRBJ1-4): DTGVSQNPRHKITKRGQNVTFRCDPISEHNRLYWYRQTLGQGPEFLTYFQNEAQLEKSRLLSDRFSAERPKGSFSTLEIQRTEQGDSAMYLCAGAGGGEKLFFGSGTQLSVL.